This T cell receptor (beta chain) comes out of a study of T cell responses to AZD1222 COVID-19 vaccine. General study points: Spike-specific TCR breadth and depth both grew after two AZD1222 doses. Of the AZD1222 recipients, only five to seven were seropositive at baseline.

Notes on this clone: Its matching antigen is unknown.

Assay: immunoSEQ multiplex PCR; the TCRdb copy retains only in-frame clones and omits some. The sample yields approximately 150,000 clones, 85% to 95% seen once. V dropped 0 bases and J dropped 4 bases, with 19 bases sitting between them. CDR3 length equals 18 residues. CDR1 SGHTA and CDR2 FQGNSA come from the germline V gene. The rearrangement links TRBV7-2 to TRBJ2-1; possible D gene TRBD2, 5 bases. The sequencing used peripheral blood, collected on day 0 of AZD1222 vaccination. The clonotype comes from an adult in good health. The CDR3: CASSLASGRAPVYNEQFF. CDR3 sequence (DNA): TGTGCCAGCAGCTTAGCCTCTGGGCGGGCACCTGTTTACAATGAGCAGTTCTTC.